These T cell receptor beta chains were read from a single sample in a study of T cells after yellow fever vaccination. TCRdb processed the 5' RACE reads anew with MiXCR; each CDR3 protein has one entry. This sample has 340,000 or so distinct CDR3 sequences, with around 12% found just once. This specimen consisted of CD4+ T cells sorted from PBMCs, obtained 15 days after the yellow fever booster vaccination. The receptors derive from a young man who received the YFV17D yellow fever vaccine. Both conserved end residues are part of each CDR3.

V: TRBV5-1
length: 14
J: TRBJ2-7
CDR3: CASRDTHSSYEQYF

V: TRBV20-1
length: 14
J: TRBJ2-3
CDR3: CSASGRGRTDTQYF

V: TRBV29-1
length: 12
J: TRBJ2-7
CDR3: CSVGARAYEQYF

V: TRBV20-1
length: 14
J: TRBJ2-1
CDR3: CSARAARPYNEQFF

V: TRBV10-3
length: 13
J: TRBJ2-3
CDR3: CAITPGGADTQYF

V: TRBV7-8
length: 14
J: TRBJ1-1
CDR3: CASSQWTGNTEAFF

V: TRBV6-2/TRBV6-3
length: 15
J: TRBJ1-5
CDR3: CASSVLGFGSQPQHF

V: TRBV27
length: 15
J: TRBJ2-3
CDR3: CASSSPGPYTDTQYF

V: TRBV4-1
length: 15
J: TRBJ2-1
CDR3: CASSQPGLRNNEQFF

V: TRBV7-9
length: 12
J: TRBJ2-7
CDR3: CASSSAEREQYF

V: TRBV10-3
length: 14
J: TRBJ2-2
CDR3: CAIRKTANTGELFF

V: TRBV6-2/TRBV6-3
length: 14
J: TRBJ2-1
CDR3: CASSLDRGDNEQFF

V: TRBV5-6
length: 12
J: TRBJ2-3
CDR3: CATSSLADTQYF

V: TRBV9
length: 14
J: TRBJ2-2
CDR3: CASSVHADTGELFF

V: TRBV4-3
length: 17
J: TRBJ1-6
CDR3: CASSQDVPPRNYSPLHF

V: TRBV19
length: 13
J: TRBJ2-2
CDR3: CATAEANTGELFF

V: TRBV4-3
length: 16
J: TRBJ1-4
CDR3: CASSPVGATTNEKLFF

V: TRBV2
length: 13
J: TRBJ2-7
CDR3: CASSPRQTYEQYF

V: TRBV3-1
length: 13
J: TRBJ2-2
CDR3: CASSPLGSGELFF

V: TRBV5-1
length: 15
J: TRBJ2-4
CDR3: CASSLDRLAKNIQYF

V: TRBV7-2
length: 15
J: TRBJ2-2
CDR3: CASKKRGGLTGELFF

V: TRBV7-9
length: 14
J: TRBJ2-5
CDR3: CASSFGVWGETQYF

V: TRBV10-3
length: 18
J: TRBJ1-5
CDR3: CAIGSPGQGAASNQPQHF

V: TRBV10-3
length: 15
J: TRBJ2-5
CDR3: CAISDPSGGQETQYF

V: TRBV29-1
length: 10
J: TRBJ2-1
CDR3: CSSGYNEQFF

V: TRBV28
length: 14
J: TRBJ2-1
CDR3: CASSLSFLGTEQFF

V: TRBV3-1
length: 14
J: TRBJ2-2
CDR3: CASRGLALGGELFF

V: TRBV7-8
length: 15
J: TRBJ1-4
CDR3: CASSLAVGQNEKLFF

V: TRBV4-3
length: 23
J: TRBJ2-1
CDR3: CASSPFATGLAGGQISSYNEQFF

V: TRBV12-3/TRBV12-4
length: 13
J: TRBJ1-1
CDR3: CASSPEIGAEAFF

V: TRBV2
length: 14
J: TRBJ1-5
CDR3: CASSGTGADQPQHF

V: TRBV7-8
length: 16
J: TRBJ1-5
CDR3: CASSKSGSAIYQPQHF

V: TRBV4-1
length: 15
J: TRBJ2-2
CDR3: CASSQEGHPGGELFF

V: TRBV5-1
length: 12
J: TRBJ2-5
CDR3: CASRSGGETQYF

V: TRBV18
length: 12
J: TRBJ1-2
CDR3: CASSDSNYGYTF

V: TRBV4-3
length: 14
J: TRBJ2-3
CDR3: CASSQAGGQDTQYF

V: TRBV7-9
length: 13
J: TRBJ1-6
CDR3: CASSLRGSSPLHF

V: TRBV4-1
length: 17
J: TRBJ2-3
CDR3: CASSQAPTSGSTDTQYF

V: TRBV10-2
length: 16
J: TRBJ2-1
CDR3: CASSEVGQGIYNEQFF

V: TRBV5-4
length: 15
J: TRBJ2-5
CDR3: CASSFEAGGGETQYF

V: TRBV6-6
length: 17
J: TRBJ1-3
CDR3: CASSYTFSRTGGNTIYF

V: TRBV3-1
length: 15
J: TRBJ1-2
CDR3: CASSQGRTGAYGYTF

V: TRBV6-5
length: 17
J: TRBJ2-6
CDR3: CASSFRGVTSGANVLTF

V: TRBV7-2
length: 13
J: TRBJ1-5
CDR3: CASSVQGDQPQHF

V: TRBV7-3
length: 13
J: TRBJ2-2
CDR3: CASSGSGTGELFF

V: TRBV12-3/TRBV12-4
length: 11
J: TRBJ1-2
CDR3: CASSLNVGYTF

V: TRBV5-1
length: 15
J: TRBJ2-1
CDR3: CASSAAPNSYNEQFF

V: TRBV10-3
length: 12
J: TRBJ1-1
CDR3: CAIKDPGMKAFF

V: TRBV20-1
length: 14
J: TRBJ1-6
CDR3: CSARDGQGYSPLHF

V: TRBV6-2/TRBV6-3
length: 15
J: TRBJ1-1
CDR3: CASSYSRGRNTEAFF

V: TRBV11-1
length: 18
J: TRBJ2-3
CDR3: CASSLEASGGTFTDTQYF

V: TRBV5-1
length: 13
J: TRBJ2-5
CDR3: CASSLEAEETQYF

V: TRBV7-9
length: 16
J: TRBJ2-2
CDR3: CASSLGTGLNTGELFF

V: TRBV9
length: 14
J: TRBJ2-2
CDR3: CASSVSIGTGELFF

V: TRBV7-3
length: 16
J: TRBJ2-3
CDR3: CASSLRPGFPPDTQYF

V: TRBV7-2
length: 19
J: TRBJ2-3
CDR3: CASSWGPGQGTSGADTQYF

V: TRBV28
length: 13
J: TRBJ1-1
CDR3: CASSFPTGTEAFF

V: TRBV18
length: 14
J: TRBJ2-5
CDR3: CASSRTGGRKTQYF

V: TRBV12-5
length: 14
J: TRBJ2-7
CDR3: CASGSGQLAYEQYF